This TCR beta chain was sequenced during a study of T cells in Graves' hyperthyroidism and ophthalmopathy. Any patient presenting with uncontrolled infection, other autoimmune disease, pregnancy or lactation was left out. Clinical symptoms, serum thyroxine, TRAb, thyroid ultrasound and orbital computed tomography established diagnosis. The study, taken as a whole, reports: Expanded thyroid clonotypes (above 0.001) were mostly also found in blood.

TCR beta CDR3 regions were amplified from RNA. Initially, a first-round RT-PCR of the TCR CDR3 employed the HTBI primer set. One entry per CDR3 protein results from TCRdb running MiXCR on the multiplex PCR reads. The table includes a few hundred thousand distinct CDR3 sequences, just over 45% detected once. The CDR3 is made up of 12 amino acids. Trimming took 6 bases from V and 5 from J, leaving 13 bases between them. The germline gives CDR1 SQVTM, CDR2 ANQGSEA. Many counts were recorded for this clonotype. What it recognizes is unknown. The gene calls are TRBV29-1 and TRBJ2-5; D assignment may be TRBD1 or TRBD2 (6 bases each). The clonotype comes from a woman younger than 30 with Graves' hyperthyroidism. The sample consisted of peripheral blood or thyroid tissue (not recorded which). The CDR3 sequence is CSVKGGGETQYF. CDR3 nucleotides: TGCAGCGTGAAGGGGGGCGGGGAGACCCAGTACTTC.